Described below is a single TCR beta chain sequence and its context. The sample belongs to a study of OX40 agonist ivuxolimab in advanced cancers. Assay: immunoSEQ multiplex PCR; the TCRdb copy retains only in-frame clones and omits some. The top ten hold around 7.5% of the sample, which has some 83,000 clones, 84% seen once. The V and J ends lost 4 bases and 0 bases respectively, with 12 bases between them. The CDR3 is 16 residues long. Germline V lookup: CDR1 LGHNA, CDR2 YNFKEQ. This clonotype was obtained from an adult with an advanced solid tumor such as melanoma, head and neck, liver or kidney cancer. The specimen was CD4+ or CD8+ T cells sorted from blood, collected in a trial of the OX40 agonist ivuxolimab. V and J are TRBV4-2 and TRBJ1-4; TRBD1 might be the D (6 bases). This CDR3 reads CASSREQGTTNEKLFF. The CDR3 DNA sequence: TGTGCCAGCAGCCGAGAACAGGGTACAACTAATGAAAAACTGTTTTTT.